This TCR beta chain was documented in a study of shared clonotypes between healthy human individuals. General study findings and limits: Clonotypes not shared had lower generation probabilities than those common to all four donors.

Data came from immunoSEQ multiplex PCR; TCRdb stores just in-frame clones and leaves some out. The sample contains 2.3 million or so clones, over 90% of which appear only once. Deletions cut 1 base from V and 5 bases from J, with 9 bases between. CDR3 length equals 14 residues. The germline V gene encodes CDR1 SGHTA and CDR2 FQGNSA. As regards this clone: Its antigen is still unknown.

The sequence came from a man between 18 and 29 years old in good health. Some clones in this sample may be carry-over from other donors' samples. The specimen was naive CD4+ T cells from PBMCs. Subset denoted: CD45RA+ positively selected. This rearrangement joins TRBV7-2 to TRBJ1-5; D might be TRBD1 (5 bases). The CDR3 protein is CASSLGAGHQPQHF. For the CDR3, the DNA is TGTGCCAGCAGCTTAGGAGCAGGGCATCAGCCCCAGCATTTT.